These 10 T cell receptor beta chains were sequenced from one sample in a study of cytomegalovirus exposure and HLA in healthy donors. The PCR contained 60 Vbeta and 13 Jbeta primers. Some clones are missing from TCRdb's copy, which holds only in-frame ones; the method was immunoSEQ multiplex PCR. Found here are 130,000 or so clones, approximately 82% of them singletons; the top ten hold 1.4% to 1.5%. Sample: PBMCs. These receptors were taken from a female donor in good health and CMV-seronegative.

The CDR3 loop is CASSRGQGSIDEQFF. DNA of the CDR3: TGTGCCAGCTCCCGGGGACAGGGGTCAATCGATGAGCAGTTCTTC. The chain couples TRBV6-6 to TRBJ2-1; 10 nucleotides align to TRBD1. CDR3 length equals 15 residues. Germline CDR1 is MNHNY and CDR2 is SVGAGI (reference sequence). With 8 bases clipped from V and 8 bases from J, the junction kept 12 bases outside the gene matches.

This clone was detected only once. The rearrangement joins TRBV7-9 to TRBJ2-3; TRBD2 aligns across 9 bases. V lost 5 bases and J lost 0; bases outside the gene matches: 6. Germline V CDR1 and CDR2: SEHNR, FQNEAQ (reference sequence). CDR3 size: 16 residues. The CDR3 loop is CASSPQTSGSTDTQYF. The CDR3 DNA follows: TGTGCCAGCAGCCCCCAAACTAGCGGGAGCACAGATACGCAGTATTTT.

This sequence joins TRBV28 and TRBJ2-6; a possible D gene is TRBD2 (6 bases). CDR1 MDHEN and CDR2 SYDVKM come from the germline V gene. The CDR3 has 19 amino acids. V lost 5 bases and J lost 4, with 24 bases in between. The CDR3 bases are TGTGCCAGCAGTAAAGGCACCGCACGGGGGTCGGCGGGGGCCAACGTCCTGACTTTC. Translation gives CASSKGTARGSAGANVLTF.

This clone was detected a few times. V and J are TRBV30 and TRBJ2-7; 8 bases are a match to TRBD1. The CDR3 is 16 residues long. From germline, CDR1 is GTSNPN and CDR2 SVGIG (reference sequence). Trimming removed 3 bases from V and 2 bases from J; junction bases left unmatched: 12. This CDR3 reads CAWRAQPGQATYEQYF. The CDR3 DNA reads TGTGCCTGGAGGGCCCAACCGGGACAGGCAACCTACGAGCAGTACTTC.

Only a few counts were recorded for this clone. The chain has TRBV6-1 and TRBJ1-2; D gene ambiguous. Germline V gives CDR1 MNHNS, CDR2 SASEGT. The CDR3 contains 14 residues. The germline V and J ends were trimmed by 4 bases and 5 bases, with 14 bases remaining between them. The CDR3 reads CASSGGSKIYGYTF. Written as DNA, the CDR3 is TGTGCCAGCAGTGGCGGGTCTAAGATTTATGGCTACACCTTC.

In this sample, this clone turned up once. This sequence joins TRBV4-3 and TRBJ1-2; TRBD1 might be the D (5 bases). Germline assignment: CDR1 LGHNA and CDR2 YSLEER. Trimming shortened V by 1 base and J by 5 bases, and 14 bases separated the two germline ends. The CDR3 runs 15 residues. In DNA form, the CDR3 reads TGCGCCAGCAGCCAAGGGGGGAGGGCCGGATATGGCTACACCTTC. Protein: CASSQGGRAGYGYTF.

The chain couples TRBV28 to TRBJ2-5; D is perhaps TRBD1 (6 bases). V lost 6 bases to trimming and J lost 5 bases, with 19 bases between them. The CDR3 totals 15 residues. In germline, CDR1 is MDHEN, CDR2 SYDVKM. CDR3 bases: TGTGCCAGCAGGGGCAGACAGGCGTTCGGTGAGACCCAGTACTTC. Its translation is CASRGRQAFGETQYF.

The CDR3 is CASSLAGFYEQYF. CDR3 nucleotides: TGTGCCAGCAGCTTGGCAGGGTTTTACGAGCAGTACTTC. This sequence joins TRBV5-6 and TRBJ2-7; weak D call: TRBD1 (5 bases). The CDR3 sequence is 13 residues long. Per germline, CDR1 SGHDT and CDR2 YYEEEE. V was pared by 0 bases and J by 4 bases, with 8 bases between. Full variable domain (remainder filled in from reference TRBV5-6 and TRBJ2-7): DAGVTQSPTHLIKTRGQQVTLRCSPKSGHDTVSWYQQALGQGPQFIFQYYEEEERQRGNFPDRFSGHQFPNYSSELNVNALLLGDSALYLCASSLAGFYEQYFGPGTRLTVT.

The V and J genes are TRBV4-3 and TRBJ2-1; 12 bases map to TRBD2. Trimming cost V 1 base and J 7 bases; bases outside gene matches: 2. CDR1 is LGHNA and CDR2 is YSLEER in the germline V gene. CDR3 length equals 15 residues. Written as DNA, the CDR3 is TGCGCCAGCAGCCAAGGACTAGCGGGAGCAAATGAGCAGTTCTTC. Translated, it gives CASSQGLAGANEQFF.

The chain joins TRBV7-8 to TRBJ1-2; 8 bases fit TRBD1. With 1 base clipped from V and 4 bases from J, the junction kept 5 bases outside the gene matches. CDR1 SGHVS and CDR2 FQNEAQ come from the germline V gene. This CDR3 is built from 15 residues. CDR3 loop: CASSLDQGAFYGYTF. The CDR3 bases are TGTGCCAGCAGCTTAGATCAGGGGGCGTTCTATGGCTACACCTTC.